Each of the 20 T cell receptor beta chains below was sequenced from the same sample in a study of CD8+ T cells in alopecia areata. The sequencing template was cDNA reverse transcribed from extracted RNA. The repertoire was sequenced with immunoSEQ multiplex PCR; TCRdb's copy has only in-frame clones and lacks some. Of hundreds of thousands of clones in the sample, about three fifths were seen once. The sequenced sample was CD4+ T cells sorted from blood, obtained at week 0. The receptors derive from a human donor with alopecia areata.

This clone was detected only a few times. This chain joins TRBV5-1 and TRBJ2-3; a weak D match, TRBD2 (5 bases). The V and J ends lost 5 bases and 0 bases respectively, with 13 bases between them. Germline V CDR1 and CDR2: SGHRS, YFSETQ. This CDR3 is 15 amino acids long. The chain's CDR3 is CASRSAVPSTDTQYF. The CDR3 DNA follows: TGCGCCAGCAGATCAGCGGTCCCCAGCACAGATACGCAGTATTTT.

The rearrangement links TRBV29-1 to TRBJ1-1, with 8 bases that match TRBD1. Trimming removed 4 bases from V and 12 bases from J; junction bases left unmatched: 7. In germline, CDR1 is SQVTM, CDR2 ANQGSEA. The CDR3 runs to 11 residues. This chain's CDR3 is CSVGRQGMSFF. The CDR3 DNA follows: TGCAGCGTTGGACGACAGGGGATGTCTTTCTTT. Combining the CDR3 with reference TRBV29-1 and TRBJ1-1 gives the whole variable domain SAVISQKPSRDICQRGTSLTIQCQVDSQVTMMFWYRQQPGQSLTLIATANQGSEATYESGFVIDKFPISRPNLTFSTLTVSNMSPEDSSIYLCSVGRQGMSFFGQGTRLTVV.

This clone was detected many times. The chain joins TRBV7-8 to TRBJ2-7; the D gene could be TRBD1 or TRBD2 (7 bases each). Germline CDR1 is SGHVS and CDR2 is FQNEAQ. The CDR3 runs to 14 residues. V lost 0 bases, J lost 6 bases, and 12 bases lay in between. In DNA, the CDR3 is TGTGCCAGCAGCTTAGCGGGAGGGGGCCTCGAGCAGTACTTC. It codes for CASSLAGGGLEQYF.

The CDR3 sequence: CASRGDRLSYEQYF. As DNA, the CDR3 is TGTGCCAGCAGGGGGGACAGATTGTCCTACGAGCAGTACTTC. The chain couples TRBV27 to TRBJ2-7; the match to TRBD1 covers 7 bases. Germline V lookup: CDR1 MNHEY, CDR2 SMNVEV (reference sequence). The CDR3 loop spans 14 amino acids. Unmatched junction bases numbered 6, after V lost 6 bases and J lost 1 base.

This chain connects TRBV4-1 to TRBJ1-2, with 9 bases aligning to TRBD1. Germline-derived CDR1 and CDR2 are MGHRA and YSYEKL. The CDR3 length is 18 residues. J gave up 8 bases and V 3 bases, and 19 bases lay outside the gene matches. The CDR3 protein is CASSHPTPRRDRVRGYTF. The DNA for the CDR3 is TGCGCCAGCAGCCATCCCACGCCCCGGAGGGACAGGGTGAGGGGCTACACCTTC.

The CDR3 loop is CSGLVFNEQYF. CDR3 nucleotide sequence: TGCAGTGGACTAGTGTTCAACGAGCAGTACTTC. The genes are TRBV20-1 and TRBJ2-7, with TRBD2 as a possible D gene (6 bases). Germline-derived CDR1 and CDR2 are DFQATT and SNEGSKA (reference sequence). The CDR3 runs to 11 residues. Trimming pared 7 bases from V and 5 bases from J, leaving 12 bases between.

The chain combines TRBV5-1 with TRBJ2-7; the D is unclear. V was trimmed by 0 bases and J by 9 bases, leaving 10 bases between them. Germline-derived CDR1 and CDR2 are SGHRS and YFSETQ. This CDR3 has 12 residues. CDR3 DNA: TGCGCCAGCAGCTTGGCCGTAACACCGCAGTACTTC. This sequence encodes CASSLAVTPQYF.

The chain has TRBV30 and TRBJ2-1; maybe TRBD2 (5 bases). The CDR3 loop spans 12 amino acids. Germline V gene sequence: CDR1 GTSNPN, CDR2 SVGIG (reference sequence). The germline V and J ends were trimmed by 1 base and 9 bases, with 10 bases remaining between them. Here the CDR3 reads CAWSGLASEQFF. CDR3 nucleotide sequence: TGTGCCTGGAGTGGGCTAGCTAGTGAGCAGTTCTTC. The whole variable domain, remainder taken from reference TRBV30 and TRBJ2-1, is SQTIHQWPATLVQPVGSPLSLECTVEGTSNPNLYWYRQAAGRGLQLLFYSVGIGQISSEVPQNLSASRPQDRQFILSSKKLLLSDSGFYLCAWSGLASEQFFGPGTRLTVL.

Comment on this clone: This may come from a read error, since a much larger clone is one base off. The rearrangement links TRBV9 to TRBJ2-3; D is unresolved. V was clipped by 5 bases and J by 2 bases, with 3 bases between them. The germline gives CDR1 SGDLS, CDR2 YYNGEE. The CDR3 runs 11 residues. The DNA of the CDR3 is TGTGCCAGCAGTTACACAGATACGCAGTATTTT. Protein: CASSYTDTQYF.

The chain employs TRBV29-1 and TRBJ2-2; TRBD1 might be the D (6 bases). The CDR3 sequence is 12 residues long. Looked up from germline, CDR1 is SQVTM and CDR2 is ANQGSEA. V lost 4 bases and J lost 5, with 8 bases in between. CDR3 region: CSVAGATGELFF. CDR3 coding DNA: TGCAGCGTTGCAGGGGCGACCGGGGAGCTGTTTTTT.

The gene calls are TRBV14 and TRBJ2-5, with D uncertain. The CDR3 runs 12 residues. Germline lookup yields CDR1 SGHDN and CDR2 FVKESK. The V gene lost 5 bases and the J gene lost 2 bases, with 6 bases spanning the gap. In nucleotides, the CDR3 is TGTGCCAGCAGCTCCCAACAAGAGACCCAGTACTTC. Protein product: CASSSQQETQYF.

In its sample, this clone was seen a few times. The chain links TRBV29-1 to TRBJ2-1; 11 nucleotides match TRBD2. J gave up 0 bases and V 7 bases, and 5 bases lay outside the gene matches. CDR3 length: 15 amino acids. Germline CDR1 is SQVTM and CDR2 is ANQGSEA. The DNA of the CDR3 is TGCAGCGGTAGCGGGGGGGGGAGCTCCTACAATGAGCAGTTCTTC. This codes for CSGSGGGSSYNEQFF.

The chain has TRBV10-2 and TRBJ1-1; 10 nucleotides line up with TRBD1. With 7 bases clipped from V and 6 bases from J, the junction kept 5 bases outside the gene matches. CDR1 and CDR2 from the germline V gene are WSHSY and SAAADI. The CDR3 has 13 amino acids. The CDR3 here is CASKRTGGPEAFF. The CDR3 DNA reads as TGCGCCAGCAAACGGACAGGGGGTCCTGAAGCTTTCTTT.

The CDR3 DNA reads TGTGCCAGCAGCCCAGGGACAGGGAGTGGTGAGACCCAGTACTTC. Translation gives CASSPGTGSGETQYF. The chain couples TRBV2 to TRBJ2-5, with 9 bases that match TRBD1. With V trimmed by 6 bases and J by 5 bases, 10 bases remained unmatched. The CDR3 is 15 residues long. Germline V lookup: CDR1 SNHLY, CDR2 FYNNEI.

There are a few counts of this clone. The chain recombines TRBV7-9 with TRBJ2-2; no clear D. The CDR3 consists of 13 residues. Germline lookup yields CDR1 SEHNR and CDR2 FQNEAQ (reference sequence). The V end lost 5 bases, the J end lost 4 bases, and 8 bases lay between the germline ends. DNA of the CDR3: TGTGCCAGCAGCCCTCATGCCACCGGGGAGCTGTTTTTT. It translates to CASSPHATGELFF.

As DNA, the CDR3 is TGTGCCAGCAGTGGCGTTGTTTTAGGACAGTTCTTC. Its protein is CASSGVVLGQFF. The chain carries TRBV25-1 and TRBJ2-1; D unclear. Germline V gene data show CDR1 as MGHDK and CDR2 as SYGVNS. This CDR3 comprises 12 residues. V lost 4 bases and J 13 bases, leaving 14 bases between the germline ends.

This clone was found a few times. The gene calls are TRBV11-2 and TRBJ2-2; possibly TRBD1 or TRBD2 for D (5 bases each). The V and J ends lost 6 bases and 6 bases respectively, with 14 bases between them. Germline V gene sequence: CDR1 SGHAT, CDR2 FQNNGV. This CDR3 is built from 14 residues. CDR3 nucleotides: TGTGCCAGCAGGACTGGGGGTTGGCCCGGGGAGCTGTTTTTT. Translating it yields CASRTGGWPGELFF. Full variable domain (missing parts from reference TRBV11-2 and TRBJ2-2): EAGVAQSPRYKIIEKRQSVAFWCNPISGHATLYWYQQILGQGPKLLIQFQNNGVVDDSQLPKDRFSAERLKGVDSTLKIQPAKLEDSAVYLCASRTGGWPGELFFGEGSRLTVL.

The genes are TRBV4-2 and TRBJ1-1; D is unresolved. Trimming removed 2 bases at V and 1 base at J, with 8 bases between. This CDR3 is built from 14 residues. Germline loops: CDR1 LGHNA, CDR2 YNFKEQ. The CDR3 here is CASSQWTENTEAFF. CDR3 nucleotide sequence: TGTGCCAGCAGCCAATGGACGGAGAACACTGAAGCTTTCTTT.

The gene calls are TRBV7-8 and TRBJ2-1; a possible D gene is TRBD2 (5 bases). CDR1 is SGHVS and CDR2 is FQNEAQ in the germline V gene. CDR3 length: 16 amino acids. V lost 1 base and J lost 0, with 10 bases in between. Written as DNA, the CDR3 is TGTGCCAGCAGCTTAGTCGGTAGCGCCTCCTACAATGAGCAGTTCTTC. Translated: CASSLVGSASYNEQFF.

This sequence joins TRBV5-1 and TRBJ2-2, with TRBD1 matching 8 bases. Germline V CDR1 and CDR2: SGHRS, YFSETQ. The CDR3 is 13 residues long. V was clipped by 3 bases and J by 7 bases; unmatched bases: 2. DNA for the CDR3: TGCGCCAGCAGCTCAGGGACAGGCGGGGAGCTGTTTTTT. It translates to CASSSGTGGELFF. The variable domain in full, with the rest retrieved from reference TRBV5-1 and TRBJ2-2, is KAGVTQTPRYLIKTRGQQVTLSCSPISGHRSVSWYQQTPGQGLQFLFEYFSETQRNKGNFPGRFSGRQFSNSRSEMNVSTLELGDSALYLCASSSGTGGELFFGEGSRLTVL.